This TCR beta chain was sequenced during a study of T cell repertoires in cytomegalovirus infection (dated by TCRdb to the late 2010s). Background for the entire study: The peptide stimulations were aimed at well-studied HLA-B-restricted epitopes as well as recently identified HLA-C-restricted CMV epitopes, whose presentation resists viral immunomodulation. The HLA type of each donor mattered for the analysis, because public TCR beta signatures pointed to carriage of CMV infection along with the matching HLA type. Points the paper makes about the study in general: Carriers of CMV infection plus the relevant HLA type were discriminated by the cumulative frequency of public TCR beta family members in the study cohort and in an independent roughly 400-donor cohort. The ex vivo response was dominated by HLA-C-restricted CMV-specific TCR beta clonotypes, and the single most frequent clonotype in two of eight donors was supplied by these HLA-C-restricted clonotypes.

As concerns this clonotype: Its recognized antigen is unknown. This could be a read error, since a much larger clone is one nucleotide away. This CDR3 fails to terminate in the conserved phenylalanine or tryptophan, so it likely reflects a read error.

Taken with the paper, the label for treatment or condition translates to: in vitro stimulation with specific CMV peptide epitopes to enrich CMV-specific T cells. Compared with germline, V lacks 1 base and J lacks 0 bases; bases without a gene match: 13. According to the germline V gene (reference sequence), CDR1 reads GTSNPN and CDR2 reads SVGIG. 19 amino acids form the CDR3, both terminal residues included. Just the 57-base CDR3 DNA is kept, in frame starting at base 1. TCRdb names Illumina HiSeq 1500 as the instrument used. TCRdb reran the public reads through fastp at Q25 and MiXCR, keeping productive beta chains. Identical CDR3 proteins give one entry, which carries the most common genes and DNA. In all, the sample holds some 200,000 distinct CDR3 sequences, and approximately 38% of those were seen once. The ten largest clones capture 59% of the sample.

The source was CD8+ T cells from cultured PBMCs, collected from culture after CMV antigen stimulation. Recombination connected TRBV30 to TRBJ2-1; 9 bases in between match TRBD2. The sequence came from a human donor in good health (CMV status not recorded). Some clones in this sample may be carry-over from other donors' samples. The DNA reads as follows: TGTGCCTGGAGTGCGCCGGGACTAGCATTAAGGAGCTCCTACAATGAGCAGTTCTTA. This codes for CAWSAPGLALRSSYNEQFL.